This TCR beta chain was sequenced during a study of shared clonotypes between healthy human individuals (dated by TCRdb to about 2020). About the full investigation: Three men and two women, aged 18 to 49 years, made up the cohort. For each donor, CD4 naive and CD4 memory were each given three plates, CD8 naive was given two plates, and CD8 memory was given one plate. To estimate repertoire size and how much clonotype sharing occurs between individuals, the study deeply sequenced the blood TCR repertoires of a handful of healthy adults. To increase sequencing depth and limit assay-specific biases, different laboratories used diverse techniques to prepare libraries and sequence TCR repertoires. Per donor, leukapheresis produced somewhere between about 0.8 and 9.5 billion PBMCs.

On this clone: Its specific antigen is unknown. No DNA is shown, since the ends of the CDR3 on it are uncertain; the CDR3 is the one TCRdb lists.

Using the deep immunoSEQ assay, multiplex PCR amplified TCR CDR3 regions from genomic DNA. Genomic DNA extracted from each cell subset was distributed evenly over all wells of several immunoSEQ 96-well plates, and each plate served as one replicate. For sorted subsets, approximately 0.2 ug of genomic DNA, equivalent to 25,000 to 35,000 T cell genomes, went into each replicate PCR. Purified libraries were quantified with a Qubit 3.0 fluorometer, sized on a Bioanalyzer 2100, and re-quantified with the KAPA Library Quantification kit. Each immunoSEQ 96-well plate was sequenced on its own single-read 150-cycle Illumina NextSeq 550 flow cell. Concerning the study's data processing: Because the immunoSEQ output included only junctional sequences and no quality scores, the filtering could not be the same as the filtering used for full-length reads. To assign V/J genes and CDR3, sequences were annotated using PyIR, a Python wrapper for IgBLAST v1.9, with IMGT germline references. Reads with weak V/J assignments (E-value above 1e-6), missing CDR3, stop codons, out-of-frame junctions, or ambiguous translated residues were removed. V3J clonotypes were defined by identical inferred V gene, J gene, and CDR3 amino acid sequence. The percentage overlap between two repertoires was calculated by dividing the number of shared unique clonotypes by the size of the smaller repertoire. Three approaches were used to assess repertoire richness: RTK rarefaction, the Chao1 estimator, and Recon v2.1 estimates of unobserved clonotypes. Generation probabilities for all TCRbeta clonotypes obtained by the gDNA method from a handful of donors were computed using OLGA. The source is immuneACCESS, and TCRdb retained only in-frame sequences with V and J called. Part of the clones is not carried over; for the studies checked, unresolved V genes explain less than half of this, and the remainder is unexplained. The V and J calls and clone size are taken from that table; D and trimming were inferred from the DNA. The sample yields over a million clones; roughly 97% were counted once. The biggest ten clones account for roughly 1.2% of the sample.

For CDR1 and CDR2, the germline V gene lists MNHNS and SASEGT. The CDR3 spans 15 residues, from the cysteine through the phenylalanine. Donors were healthy HIV-negative adults with no recently reported acute infections or vaccinations. Only Caucasian adults living in Nashville, Tennessee, USA were represented among the donors. CD4+ T cells were enriched by magnetic negative selection; naive cells were then positively selected on CD45RA, and the negative fraction formed the memory subset. After blood collection by leukapheresis, PBMCs were isolated using Ficoll-Histopaque density gradient centrifugation and then cryopreserved in the vapor phase of liquid nitrogen. Analytical flow cytometry was used to check the purity and quantity of every magnetically sorted T cell population. From each sorted fraction, genomic DNA was isolated and quantified by UV absorbance on a Nanodrop 2000c. General study outcomes and caveats: Sampling was restricted to blood, and TCR repertoires in tissues likely differ from the TCR repertoires found in blood. Incomplete sequencing was indicated by rarefaction of sorted-subset datasets, despite the large sequencing depth. The genetic and exposure-history diversity represented was limited by the small number of donors. Pairwise subsampling led to the expectation that sequencing depth would affect the degree of clonotype sharing among donors. Estimated clonotype richness was generally larger for naive than for memory subsets. When several donors were compared, the shared fraction of clonotypes was 5% to 6.5% for naive CD4, 3% to 4% for naive CD8, 2% to 2.5% for memory CD4, and roughly 0.4% for memory CD8. Higher generation probabilities were observed for clonotypes shared by all four sorted-subset donors than for non-shared clonotypes.

Sequencing was carried out using naive CD4+ T cells sorted from blood. The sample's cell subset or site label, in plain terms: CD45RA+ positively selected. The TCR sequence derives from a man aged 25-40 years in good health. The chain joins TRBV6-1 to TRBJ2-2. Here the CDR3 is given as CASSQRGFGAGELFF.